A selection of T cell receptor beta chains follows, all from one sample in a study of T cells in tuberculosis. Produced via immunoSEQ multiplex PCR; TCRdb's table is partial and in-frame only. The table includes about 38,000 clones, roughly 95% detected once. The sample consisted of PBMCs, taken at tuberculosis diagnosis. Receptors were obtained from an adult with tuberculosis. Both conserved end residues are part of each CDR3. D genes are given only for firm matches. Where a row states a size, it is once, few, many or the class of an expanded clone; other rows omit it.

V gene: TRBV19; J gene: TRBJ2-5; clone size: -; D gene: -; CDR3 protein: CASSFRGRGQETQYF; CDR3 DNA: TGTGCCAGTAGTTTTAGGGGGAGAGGGCAAGAGACCCAGTACTTC
V gene: TRBV7-6; J gene: TRBJ2-3; clone size: -; D gene: TRBD2; CDR3 protein: CASSPREGLAGDTQYF; CDR3 DNA: TGTGCCAGCAGCCCTCGAGAAGGACTAGCGGGGGATACGCAGTATTTT
V gene: TRBV30; J gene: TRBJ1-1; clone size: -; D gene: -; CDR3 protein: CALESRRTEAFF; CDR3 DNA: TGTGCCCTAGAAAGTAGACGGACTGAAGCTTTCTTT
V gene: TRBV27; J gene: TRBJ2-3; clone size: -; D gene: -; CDR3 protein: CASSLSPGSTDTQYF; CDR3 DNA: TGTGCCAGCAGTTTGTCTCCGGGGAGCACAGATACGCAGTATTTT
V gene: TRBV28; J gene: TRBJ2-1; clone size: -; D gene: -; CDR3 protein: CASSRGYNEQFF; CDR3 DNA: TGTGCCAGCAGCCGAGGGTACAATGAGCAGTTCTTC
V gene: TRBV30; J gene: TRBJ1-2; clone size: -; D gene: TRBD1; CDR3 protein: CAWGQGAKGYTF; CDR3 DNA: TGTGCCTGGGGACAGGGGGCCAAAGGCTACACCTTC
V gene: TRBV5-1; J gene: TRBJ2-1; clone size: few; D gene: -; CDR3 protein: CASSSNRAHNEQFF; CDR3 DNA: TGCGCCAGCAGCTCTAACAGGGCTCACAATGAGCAGTTCTTC
V gene: TRBV7-6; J gene: TRBJ2-7; clone size: -; D gene: -; CDR3 protein: CASSLDVGGHEQYF; CDR3 DNA: TGTGCCAGCAGCTTAGACGTCGGGGGTCATGAGCAGTACTTC
V gene: TRBV18; J gene: TRBJ1-6; clone size: -; D gene: -; CDR3 protein: CASSRGQINSPLHF; CDR3 DNA: TGTGCCAGCTCACGAGGACAGATTAATTCACCCCTCCACTTT
V gene: TRBV5-5; J gene: TRBJ1-5; clone size: -; D gene: -; CDR3 protein: CASLWQGIKLAQHF; CDR3 DNA: TGTGCCAGCCTCTGGCAGGGAATAAAGTTGGCCCAGCATTTT
V gene: TRBV30; J gene: TRBJ1-5; clone size: -; D gene: -; CDR3 protein: CAWSKGTNQPQHF; CDR3 DNA: TGTGCCTGGAGTAAGGGGACAAATCAGCCCCAGCATTTT
V gene: TRBV2; J gene: TRBJ2-6; clone size: -; D gene: -; CDR3 protein: CASSEGGGAGANVLTF; CDR3 DNA: TGTGCCAGCAGTGAGGGTGGAGGGGCTGGGGCCAACGTCCTGACTTTC
V gene: TRBV11-2; J gene: TRBJ2-1; clone size: -; D gene: -; CDR3 protein: CASSSVGTSVRNEQFF; CDR3 DNA: TGTGCCAGCAGCTCAGTAGGGACATCGGTTCGGAATGAGCAGTTCTTC
V gene: TRBV6-5; J gene: TRBJ2-5; clone size: -; D gene: -; CDR3 protein: CASSYLRTGGAQYF; CDR3 DNA: TGTGCCAGCAGTTACCTACGGACAGGCGGGGCCCAGTACTTC
V gene: TRBV5-1; J gene: TRBJ1-1; clone size: -; D gene: -; CDR3 protein: CASSLALQGPNTEAFF; CDR3 DNA: TGCGCCAGCAGCTTGGCGTTACAGGGACCGAACACTGAAGCTTTCTTT
V gene: TRBV5-4; J gene: TRBJ1-2; clone size: -; D gene: -; CDR3 protein: CASSLDSINYGYTF; CDR3 DNA: TGTGCCAGCAGCTTGGACAGCATTAACTATGGCTACACCTTC
V gene: TRBV2; J gene: TRBJ2-1; clone size: -; D gene: -; CDR3 protein: CASSHLTGNNEQFF; CDR3 DNA: TGTGCCAGCAGTCATCTGACTGGTAACAATGAGCAGTTCTTC
V gene: TRBV6-6; J gene: TRBJ1-3; clone size: -; D gene: TRBD1; CDR3 protein: CASSWGQPRSGNTIYF; CDR3 DNA: TGTGCCAGCAGCTGGGGACAGCCCCGCTCTGGAAACACCATATATTTT
V gene: TRBV15; J gene: TRBJ1-1; clone size: -; D gene: -; CDR3 protein: CATRLQGGTEAFF; CDR3 DNA: TGTGCCACCAGATTACAGGGTGGAACTGAAGCTTTCTTT
V gene: TRBV28; J gene: TRBJ2-7; clone size: -; D gene: TRBD1; CDR3 protein: CASIPGGGPGGYEQYF; CDR3 DNA: TGTGCCAGCATCCCAGGGGGCGGGCCGGGCGGTTACGAGCAGTACTTC
V gene: TRBV7-8; J gene: TRBJ2-7; clone size: -; D gene: -; CDR3 protein: CASSPTGEQYF; CDR3 DNA: TGTGCCAGCAGCCCCACTGGCGAGCAGTACTTC
V gene: TRBV7-2; J gene: TRBJ2-1; clone size: -; D gene: -; CDR3 protein: CASSLEPGAYNEQFF; CDR3 DNA: TGTGCCAGCAGCTTAGAACCAGGGGCCTACAATGAGCAGTTCTTC
V gene: TRBV5-5; J gene: TRBJ1-1; clone size: -; D gene: TRBD1; CDR3 protein: CASSVPGQGATEAFF; CDR3 DNA: TGTGCCAGCAGCGTGCCGGGACAGGGGGCAACTGAAGCTTTCTTT
V gene: TRBV2; J gene: TRBJ2-4; clone size: -; D gene: TRBD2; CDR3 protein: CASSAPFMLAGGIAKNIQYF; CDR3 DNA: TGTGCCAGCAGTGCCCCCTTCATGTTAGCGGGGGGGATAGCCAAAAACATTCAGTACTTC
V gene: TRBV7-2; J gene: TRBJ1-5; clone size: -; D gene: -; CDR3 protein: CASSPAGGARSNQPQHF; CDR3 DNA: TGTGCCAGCAGCCCAGCAGGAGGGGCGCGTAGCAATCAGCCCCAGCATTTT
V gene: TRBV30; J gene: TRBJ1-2; clone size: -; D gene: TRBD1; CDR3 protein: CAWSAVGRGQDYGYTF; CDR3 DNA: TGTGCCTGGAGTGCGGTAGGCAGGGGGCAAGACTATGGCTACACCTTC
V gene: TRBV28; J gene: TRBJ1-1; clone size: -; D gene: -; CDR3 protein: CASSPGSGSHTEAFF; CDR3 DNA: TGTGCCAGCAGTCCCGGGAGTGGCAGCCACACTGAAGCTTTCTTT